These 27 T cell receptor beta chains originate from one sample sequenced in a study of beta chain features in type 1 diabetes. Study results and caveats: Patients with Type 1 diabetes showed moderately but significantly shorter TCRB CDR3s in all four CD4+ subsets.

The investigators reverse transcribed all of the isolated RNA, so they sequenced expressed TCRB transcripts. The repertoire was sequenced with immunoSEQ multiplex PCR; TCRdb's copy has only in-frame clones and lacks some. This sample has around 130,000 clones, with approximately 9% found just once. No antigens are known for them. Sequencing was done on a sample of central memory CD4+ T cells from blood. The receptor source for this set is a man aged 25 to 40 with type 1 diabetes.

V is TRBV18 and J is TRBJ2-7, with a weak D call TRBD2 (6 bases). Trimming took 6 bases from V and 5 from J, leaving 20 bases between them. The CDR3 covers 15 residues. From germline, CDR1 is KGHSH and CDR2 LQKENI. CDR3 nucleotides: TGTGCCAGCTCGCCCACCGGGGGTTGGCTGGACGAGCAGTACTTC. Translation: CASSPTGGWLDEQYF.

This clone was seen a handful of times. This sequence joins TRBV28 and TRBJ2-3, with 7 bases that match TRBD1. The trim removed 5 bases at V and 7 bases at J, leaving 9 bases unmatched. The length of the CDR3 is 14 residues. Per the germline V gene, CDR1 is MDHEN and CDR2 is SYDVKM. Written as DNA, the CDR3 is TGTGCCAGCAGTCCAGACAGGGCCCGTCATACGCAGTATTTT. This translates into CASSPDRARHTQYF. The full variable domain, in which reference TRBV28 and TRBJ2-3 provide the parts outside the CDR3, is DVKVTQSSRYLVKRTGEKVFLECVQDMDHENMFWYRQDPGLGLRLIYFSYDVKMKEKGDIPEGYSVSREKKERFSLILESASTNQTSMYLCASSPDRARHTQYFGPGTRLTVL.

This rearrangement joins TRBV27 to TRBJ2-5, with D possibly TRBD2 on 5 matching bases. The CDR3 is made up of 16 amino acids. CDR1 and CDR2 (germline): MNHEY, SMNVEV (reference sequence). Trimming stripped 5 bases from V and 0 bases from J, with 16 bases between. The CDR3 reads CASSDRAGLYQETQYF. The CDR3 DNA follows: TGTGCCAGCAGTGATCGGGCAGGACTTTACCAAGAGACCCAGTACTTC.

There are many counts of this clone. This sample also contains other DNA sequences that code for the same CDR3. This chain joins TRBV12-5 and TRBJ1-1, with D uncertain. This CDR3 has 14 amino acids. The ends were cut back, 2 bases at V and 5 bases at J, with 12 bases in the middle. From germline, CDR1 is LGHNT and CDR2 FRNRAP. This chain's CDR3 is CASGLRERGTEAFF. The CDR3 nucleotides read TGTGCTAGTGGTTTGAGGGAGCGGGGTACTGAAGCTTTCTTT. The full variable domain, in which reference TRBV12-5 and TRBJ1-1 provide the parts outside the CDR3, is DARVTQTPRHKVTEMGQEVTMRCQPILGHNTVFWYRQTMMQGLELLAYFRNRAPLDDSGMPKDRFSAEMPDATLATLKIQPSEPRDSAVYFCASGLRERGTEAFFGQGTRLTVV.

This clone was counted only a few times. The rearrangement joins TRBV2 to TRBJ2-3; 11 bases are shared with TRBD2. V trimming: 1 base; J trimming: 9 bases; junction bases outside the gene matches: 6. This CDR3 is 15 amino acids long. CDR1 is SNHLY, CDR2 FYNNEI, per germline. The CDR3 DNA is TGTGCCAGCAGTGAAGGACTAGCGGGGCGGGGGACGCAGTATTTT. Encoded protein: CASSEGLAGRGTQYF.

The chain employs TRBV9 and TRBJ2-5; 9 positions agree with TRBD1. There are 15 residues in the CDR3. Germline V gives CDR1 SGDLS, CDR2 YYNGEE. V trimming: 1 base; J trimming: 5 bases; junction bases outside the gene matches: 6. CDR3 DNA sequence: TGTGCCAGCAGCGTAACCGGGACAGGGTTTGAGACCCAGTACTTC. Its protein product is CASSVTGTGFETQYF.

The rearrangement joins TRBV4-2 to TRBJ1-2; TRBD1 matches at 7 bases. V was clipped by 1 base and J by 7 bases; unmatched bases: 12. Germline CDR1 is LGHNA and CDR2 is YNFKEQ. CDR3 length: 16 residues. CDR3 in amino acids: CASSQVATGTVLGYTF. The DNA for the CDR3 is TGTGCCAGCAGCCAAGTTGCGACCGGGACAGTCCTTGGCTACACCTTC.

For this clone: Other nucleotide sequences from this sample produce the same CDR3. J is TRBJ2-7 and V is TRBV7-9, with 12 bases identical to TRBD1. The CDR3 covers 14 residues. The germline V gene encodes CDR1 SEHNR and CDR2 FQNEAQ (reference sequence). V shed 4 bases, J shed 7 bases, and the junction held 5 bases outside the gene matches. Here the CDR3 reads CASSSGTGGREQYF. CDR3 in DNA: TGTGCCAGCAGCTCAGGGACAGGGGGCAGGGAGCAGTACTTC.

The rearrangement links TRBV14 to TRBJ2-1; D is uncertain. In germline, CDR1 is SGHDN, CDR2 FVKESK. The ends were cut back, 0 bases at V and 2 bases at J, with 8 bases in the middle. The length of the CDR3 is 15 residues. Here the CDR3 DNA reads TGTGCCAGCAGCCAAGAATTGGCAGCCTACAATGAGCAGTTCTTC. Translation: CASSQELAAYNEQFF.

J is TRBJ1-4 and V is TRBV2; D is possibly TRBD1 (6 bases). The germline V gene has CDR1 SNHLY and CDR2 FYNNEI. Trimming left V 4 bases short and J 7 bases short, with 13 bases between. CDR3 length: 14 residues. CDR3 coding DNA: TGTGCCAGCAGTGTTGAGGGGGATAGTGAAAAACTGTTTTTT. Translating gives CASSVEGDSEKLFF.

This clone was detected only a few times. The chain links TRBV4-3 to TRBJ2-7; the D gene is possibly TRBD2 (6 bases). The CDR3 is 14 residues long. V shed 3 bases and J shed 0 bases, with 9 bases lying between them. Per germline, CDR1 LGHNA and CDR2 YSLEER. CDR3 sequence (DNA): TGCGCCAGCAGCCAGGAGGGCTACTCCTACGAGCAGTACTTC. This translates into CASSQEGYSYEQYF.

This chain connects TRBV29-1 to TRBJ1-2; 7 bases line up with TRBD1. Trimming removed 5 bases from V and 1 base from J; junction bases left unmatched: 7. Per germline, CDR1 SQVTM and CDR2 ANQGSEA. CDR3 length equals 14 residues. The CDR3 sequence: CSVSGTANNYGYTF. The DNA for the CDR3 is TGCAGCGTTTCCGGGACAGCGAATAACTATGGCTACACCTTC.

A note on this clone: Other DNA sequences in this specimen translate into the identical CDR3. V usage is TRBV5-1 and J usage is TRBJ2-3; D is perhaps TRBD1 (6 bases). The CDR3 spans 14 residues. Trimming took off 4 bases at V and 3 bases at J, with 12 bases between the two ends. CDR1 and CDR2 (germline): SGHRS, YFSETQ. Written as DNA, the CDR3 is TGCGCCAGCAGCAGAGGGGGAAGGACAGATACGCAGTATTTT. Protein sequence: CASSRGGRTDTQYF. The full variable domain, completed using reference TRBV5-1 and TRBJ2-3, is KAGVTQTPRYLIKTRGQQVTLSCSPISGHRSVSWYQQTPGQGLQFLFEYFSETQRNKGNFPGRFSGRQFSNSRSEMNVSTLELGDSALYLCASSRGGRTDTQYFGPGTRLTVL.

This clone was observed a handful of times. The rearrangement links TRBV7-2 to TRBJ2-7; D is undetermined. The CDR3 length is 12 residues. Germline V gene data show CDR1 as SGHTA and CDR2 as FQGNSA. The V and J ends lost 5 bases and 6 bases respectively, with 11 bases between them. CDR3 nucleotide sequence: TGTGCCAGCAGCCTTCGGGTCAGCGAGCAGTACTTC. Its translation: CASSLRVSEQYF.

Remarks on this clone: Distinct nucleotide sequences in the sample also encode this CDR3. This chain connects TRBV20-1 to TRBJ1-2; 8 bases line up with TRBD1. The CDR3 is 11 amino acids. Germline trimming cut 5 bases from V and 8 bases from J; bases unmatched to any gene: 4. Germline CDR1 and CDR2: DFQATT and SNEGSKA (reference sequence). CDR3 nucleotides: TGCAGTGCTGGACAGGGAGGCGGCTACACCTTC. Translated: CSAGQGGGYTF.

This clone was detected a few times. The chain uses TRBV9 and TRBJ2-5; 15 positions agree with TRBD2. Trimming removed 2 bases from V and 1 base from J; junction bases left unmatched: 9. The CDR3 consists of 19 residues. CDR1 SGDLS and CDR2 YYNGEE come from the germline V gene. Written as DNA, the CDR3 is TGTGCCAGCAGCGTCCGTCCGGGACTAGCGGGGGGACTCCAAGAGACCCAGTACTTC. Encoded protein: CASSVRPGLAGGLQETQYF.

This clone was observed a handful of times. The CDR3 spells CASSRASEGGYEQYF. DNA for the CDR3: TGTGCCAGCAGCCGAGCAAGTGAAGGGGGCTACGAGCAGTACTTC. V gene TRBV4-2 combines with J gene TRBJ2-7, with D perhaps TRBD1 (6 bases). V was cut by 4 bases and J by 3 bases, with 16 bases left in between. The CDR3 runs to 15 residues. The V gene's germline CDR1 is LGHNA and CDR2 YNFKEQ.

The V and J genes are TRBV5-1 and TRBJ2-3; 9 bases agree with TRBD2. This CDR3 has 17 residues. Trimming removed 0 bases from V and 2 bases from J; junction bases left unmatched: 7. Germline assignment: CDR1 SGHRS and CDR2 YFSETQ. The CDR3 bases are TGCGCCAGCAGCTTGGCTGGCGGGGGGGCCCCCACAGATACGCAGTATTTT. Protein product: CASSLAGGGAPTDTQYF.

The chain has TRBV7-9 and TRBJ2-3, with D possibly TRBD2 on 6 matching bases. The CDR3 sequence is 14 residues long. The germline gives CDR1 SEHNR, CDR2 FQNEAQ (reference sequence). V lost 3 bases and J lost 4, with 11 bases in between. The CDR3 region is CASSLAGWPDTQYF. CDR3 bases: TGTGCCAGCAGCTTGGCGGGGTGGCCAGATACGCAGTATTTT.

In its sample, this clone was seen a few times. The gene calls are TRBV7-9 and TRBJ2-3; possibly TRBD1 for D (6 bases). V was shortened by 5 bases and J by 11 bases, with 14 bases between the two germline ends. The CDR3 is 12 amino acids. CDR1 is SEHNR and CDR2 is FQNEAQ in the germline V gene (reference sequence). CDR3 amino acids: CASSHGQTGQYF. CDR3 nucleotides: TGTGCCAGCAGCCACGGACAGACCGGGCAGTATTTT.

The gene calls are TRBV5-4 and TRBJ1-2; possibly TRBD1 for D (6 bases). The CDR3 totals 12 residues. CDR1 is SGHNT and CDR2 is YYREEE in the germline V gene (reference sequence). The germline V and J ends were trimmed by 4 bases and 5 bases, with 9 bases remaining between them. CDR3 protein: CASSRQGYGYTF. The CDR3 DNA reads as TGTGCCAGCAGCCGTCAGGGGTATGGCTACACCTTC.

This clone was detected a few times. This chain connects TRBV18 to TRBJ2-1; D is possibly TRBD2 (7 bases). CDR1 is KGHSH and CDR2 is LQKENI in the germline V gene. V was trimmed by 0 bases and J by 5 bases, leaving 14 bases between them. The CDR3 is made up of 16 amino acids. The CDR3, as DNA: TGTGCCAGCTCACCACCGTCGGCGGGGGCGGACAATGAGCAGTTCTTC. It encodes CASSPPSAGADNEQFF.

This clone was recorded a few times. The chain links TRBV7-3 to TRBJ2-5, with D maybe TRBD1 (6 bases). This CDR3 contains 16 residues. V lost 5 bases, J lost 5 bases, and 21 bases lay in between. Looked up from germline, CDR1 is SGHTA and CDR2 is FQGTGA. The CDR3 DNA sequence: TGTGCCAGCAGCCCGTTAACAGGGCCCGCCTGGGAGACCCAGTACTTC. As protein: CASSPLTGPAWETQYF.

J is TRBJ1-1 and V is TRBV9, with TRBD1 matching over 9 bases. The CDR3 length is 12 residues. Trimming cost V 3 bases and J 10 bases; bases outside gene matches: 4. The germline CDR1 and CDR2 sequences are SGDLS and YYNGEE. The CDR3 bases are TGTGCCAGCAGCGCGGGGGACAGGGCAGCTTTCTTT. Protein: CASSAGDRAAFF.

In its sample, this clone was seen a few times. The chain recombines TRBV25-1 with TRBJ1-4; perhaps TRBD1 as D (5 bases). Deletions cut 6 bases from V and 8 bases from J, with 16 bases between. Germline V gene data show CDR1 as MGHDK and CDR2 as SYGVNS. The CDR3 totals 14 residues. CDR3 amino acids: CASSTGTSIEKLFF. In nucleotides, the CDR3 is TGTGCCAGCAGCACCGGGACTTCCATCGAAAAACTGTTTTTT.

The chain recombines TRBV7-9 with TRBJ2-5; D gene ambiguous. The CDR3 is 14 amino acids. V was pared by 0 bases and J by 1 base, with 6 bases between. Germline CDR1 SEHNR, CDR2 FQNEAQ (reference sequence). CDR3 sequence reads: CASSLAYGQETQYF. DNA of the CDR3: TGTGCCAGCAGCTTAGCGTACGGCCAAGAGACCCAGTACTTC.

The chain combines TRBV5-4 with TRBJ2-1; 9 bases are a match to TRBD2. V dropped 4 bases and J dropped 6; count of bases not matched to a gene: 11. Germline V gene data show CDR1 as SGHNT and CDR2 as YYREEE (reference sequence). This CDR3 is 16 amino acids long. DNA for the CDR3: TGTGCCAGCAGCGTCCTCGCGGGGGGGGTCGGCAATGAGCAGTTCTTC. It yields the protein CASSVLAGGVGNEQFF.